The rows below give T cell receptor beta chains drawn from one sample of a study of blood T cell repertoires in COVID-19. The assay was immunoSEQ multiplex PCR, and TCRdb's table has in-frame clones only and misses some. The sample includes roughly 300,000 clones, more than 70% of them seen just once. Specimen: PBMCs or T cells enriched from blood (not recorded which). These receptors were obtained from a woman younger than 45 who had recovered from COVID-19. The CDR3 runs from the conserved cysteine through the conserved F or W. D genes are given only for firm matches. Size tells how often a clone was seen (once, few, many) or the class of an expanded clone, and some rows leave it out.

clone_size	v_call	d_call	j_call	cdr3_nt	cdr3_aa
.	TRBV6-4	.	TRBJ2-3	TGTGCCAGCAGCCCGGAGGGAGGTAATACGCAGTATTTT	CASSPEGGNTQYF
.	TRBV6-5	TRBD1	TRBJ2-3	TGTGCCAGCAGTTACGCAGGGACAGGGAATACAGATACGCAGTATTTT	CASSYAGTGNTDTQYF
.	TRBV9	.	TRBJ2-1	TGTGCCAGCAGCGTACTCGGACGGGAGGAGCAGTTCTTC	CASSVLGREEQFF
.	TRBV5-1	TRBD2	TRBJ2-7	TGCGCCAGCAGCTCCTTTGGGGCGGGGGGAAGATTTGGTAAGGACGAGCAGTACTTC	CASSSFGAGGRFGKDEQYF
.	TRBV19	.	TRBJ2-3	TGTGCCAGTAGTATGTCCGGGCCAGCGGTGGGTACAGATACGCAGTATTTT	CASSMSGPAVGTDTQYF
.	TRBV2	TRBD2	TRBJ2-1	TGTGCCAGCGGCGGGGACGCGGGGGGGATTGGTGAGCAGTTCTTC	CASGGDAGGIGEQFF
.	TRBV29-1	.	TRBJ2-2	TGCAGCGTTTCTTCCCGGGACACTCCCCTCCGACACACCGGGGAGCTGTTTTTT	CSVSSRDTPLRHTGELFF
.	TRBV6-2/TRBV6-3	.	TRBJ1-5	TGTGCCAGCAGCGGGGGGGGGCTCAATCAGCCCCAGCATTTT	CASSGGGLNQPQHF
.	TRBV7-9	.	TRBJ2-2	TGTGCCAGCAGCTCCTGGACTGACGGGGATGGCGGGGAGCTGTTTTTT	CASSSWTDGDGGELFF
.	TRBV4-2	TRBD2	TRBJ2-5	TGTGCCAGCAGCCAAGGGACAAGCGGGGGGCCCCACTTACACCAAGAGACCCAGTACTTC	CASSQGTSGGPHLHQETQYF
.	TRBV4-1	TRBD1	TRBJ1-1	TGCGCCAGCAGCCCTAGAGGGACAGGGGACACTGAAGCTTTCTTT	CASSPRGTGDTEAFF
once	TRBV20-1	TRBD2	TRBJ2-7	TGCAGTGCTAGTTGGCTAGCGGGGGAACAGTACTTC	CSASWLAGEQYF
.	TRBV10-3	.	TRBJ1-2	TGTGCCATCAGTTTAGAGGGCCCAGAGTATTCTGGCTACACCTTC	CAISLEGPEYSGYTF
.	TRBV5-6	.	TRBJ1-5	TGTGCCAGCAGCTTCATGGACAGCGGCAGCAATCAGCCCCAGCATTTT	CASSFMDSGSNQPQHF
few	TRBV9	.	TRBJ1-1	TGTGCCAGCAGCAGGGGTGGAAACACTGAAGCTTTCTTT	CASSRGGNTEAFF
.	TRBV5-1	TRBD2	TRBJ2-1	TGCGCCAGCAGCTTGGTTAGCGGGGGGGCCGGTGAGCAGTTCTTC	CASSLVSGGAGEQFF
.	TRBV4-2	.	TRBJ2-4	TGTGCCAGCAGCCAAGATCCTTTTAGGAGGACCCTAGCCAAAAACATTCAGTACTTC	CASSQDPFRRTLAKNIQYF
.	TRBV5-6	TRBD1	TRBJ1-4	TGTGCCAGCAGCTTTGGACAGGGTTATGAAAAACTGTTTTTT	CASSFGQGYEKLFF
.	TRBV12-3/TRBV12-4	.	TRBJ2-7	TGTGCCAGCAGCGCGGTCAGGGGTTACGAGCAGTACTTC	CASSAVRGYEQYF
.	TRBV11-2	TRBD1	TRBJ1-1	TGTGCCAGCAGCTCCCGCGGGACAGAGGAGACTGAAGCTTTCTTT	CASSSRGTEETEAFF
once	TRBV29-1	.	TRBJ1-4	TGCAGCGTCAGAGGGTTGGCTAATGAAAAACTGTTTTTT	CSVRGLANEKLFF
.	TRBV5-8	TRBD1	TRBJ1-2	TGTGCCAGCAGCCCGGGGACAGGGGGCTATTATGGCTACACCTTC	CASSPGTGGYYGYTF
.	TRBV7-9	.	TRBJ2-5	TGTGCCAGCAGCCCCCTAGGCAGGGTGGAAGAGACCCAGTACTTC	CASSPLGRVEETQYF
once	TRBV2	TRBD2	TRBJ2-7	TGTGCCAGCAGAAGCGGGGGGGCCATGTTCTACGAGCAGTACTTC	CASRSGGAMFYEQYF
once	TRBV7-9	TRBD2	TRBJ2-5	TGTGCCAGCAGCGGGACTAGCAAGCCAGAGACCCAGTACTTC	CASSGTSKPETQYF
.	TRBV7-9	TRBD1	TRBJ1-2	TGTGCCAGCAGCCCGGGGACAGACCCCTATGGCTACACCTTC	CASSPGTDPYGYTF
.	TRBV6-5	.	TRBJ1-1	TGTGCCACCACAGGGTTCGACACTGAAGCTTTCTTT	CATTGFDTEAFF
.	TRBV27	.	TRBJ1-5	TGTGCCAGCAGTTTATCTTGGGGCGGTCAGCCCCAGCATTTT	CASSLSWGGQPQHF
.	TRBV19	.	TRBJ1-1	TGTGCCAGTAGTATAGACAGGATGAACACTGAAGCTTTCTTT	CASSIDRMNTEAFF
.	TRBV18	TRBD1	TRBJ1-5	TGTGCCAGCTCACCACCCGGGACAGGGGGAAATCAGCCCCAGCATTTT	CASSPPGTGGNQPQHF
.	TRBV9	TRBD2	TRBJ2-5	TGTGCCAGCAGCCCTGGGACTAGCATATACCAAGAGACCCAGTACTTC	CASSPGTSIYQETQYF
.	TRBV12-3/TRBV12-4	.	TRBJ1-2	TGTGCCAGCAGTACCGAGTTCTATGGCTACACCTTC	CASSTEFYGYTF
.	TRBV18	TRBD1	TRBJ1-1	TGTGCCAGCTCACCGAGCAGGGACAGTGAAGCTTTCTTT	CASSPSRDSEAFF
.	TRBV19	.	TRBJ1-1	TGTGCCAGTAGTATTAGGGGGTTGGACACTGAAGCTTTCTTT	CASSIRGLDTEAFF
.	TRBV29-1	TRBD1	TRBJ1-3	TGCAGCGTTGACGTAGGGGGCGGCTACTCTGGAAACACCATATATTTT	CSVDVGGGYSGNTIYF
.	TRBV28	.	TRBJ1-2	TGTGCCAGCAGTCCGGCCAGGGCGACGAACTATGGCTACACCTTC	CASSPARATNYGYTF
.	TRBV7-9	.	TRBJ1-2	TGTGCCAGCAGCCTGGGGGCAGACCCAGGGATCGGTGGCTACACCTTC	CASSLGADPGIGGYTF
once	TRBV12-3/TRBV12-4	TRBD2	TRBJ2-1	TGTGCCAGCACTCGGGACTACTACAATGAGCAGTTCTTC	CASTRDYYNEQFF
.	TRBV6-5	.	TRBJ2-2	TGTGCCAGCAGGAAACTACAGGGTACCGGGGAGCTGTTTTTT	CASRKLQGTGELFF
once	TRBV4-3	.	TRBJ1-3	TGCGCCAGCAGCCAAGATTATGGACAGAGTGGAAACACCATATATTTT	CASSQDYGQSGNTIYF